Listed below are T cell receptor beta chains from one sample, sequenced in a study of blood T cell repertoires in COVID-19. Measured with immunoSEQ multiplex PCR; TCRdb has only the in-frame clones, and not every one. This table holds about 85,000 clones, around 88% found once. Sequenced: peripheral blood. The receptors were gathered from a woman of 80 years or more with acute or convalescent COVID-19. Each CDR3 is given with its conserved first and last residue. Each record gives: D gene, J gene, clone size, V gene, CDR3 DNA, CDR3 protein. A D gene is named only where the DNA matches it firmly. The size of a clone is reported for some rows only, either as once, few or many, or as a class for expanded clones.

TRBD1	TRBJ2-3	once	TRBV5-4	TGTGCCACCAAATCCGACAGGGGGCAAAATACGCAGTATTTT	CATKSDRGQNTQYF
NA	TRBJ1-3	few	TRBV3-1/TRBV3-2	TGTGCCAGCAAATGGAGCTCTGGAAACACCATATATTTT	CASKWSSGNTIYF
NA	TRBJ2-3	NA	TRBV6-2/TRBV6-3	TGTGCCAGCAGCCCGGAGGGAGATACGCAGTATTTT	CASSPEGDTQYF
TRBD1	TRBJ1-1	NA	TRBV5-6	TGTGCCAGCAACAACAGGGGAGTCCTGAACACTGAAGCTTTCTTT	CASNNRGVLNTEAFF
TRBD2	TRBJ2-1	NA	TRBV11-2	TGTGCCAGCAGCATGACTAGCGGACTAAATGAGCAGTTCTTC	CASSMTSGLNEQFF
TRBD2	TRBJ2-1	once	TRBV4-2	TGTGCCAGCAGCCGGAGGCGGGAGAATGAGCAGTTCTTC	CASSRRRENEQFF
NA	TRBJ2-2	NA	TRBV5-5	TGTGCCAGCAGCTCGGGGTGGGTGACCGGGGAGCTGTTTTTT	CASSSGWVTGELFF
NA	TRBJ1-2	NA	TRBV6-6	TGTGCCAGCAGTTCCACAGGGAACTATGGCTACACCTTC	CASSSTGNYGYTF
TRBD2	TRBJ2-3	NA	TRBV7-6	TGTGCCAGCAGCCCCGGTGTAGCGGGGGTTCCGCAGTATTTT	CASSPGVAGVPQYF
TRBD2	TRBJ2-3	once	TRBV7-2	TGTGCCAGTCGGGGACTAGCGGGGGGATTGGCGGCAGATACGCAGTATTTT	CASRGLAGGLAADTQYF
TRBD2	TRBJ2-5	NA	TRBV2	TGTGCCAGCAGTGTCTGGACTAGCGGGAGCGCAGGGACCCAGTACTTC	CASSVWTSGSAGTQYF
TRBD1	TRBJ1-3	NA	TRBV15	TGTGCCACCAGCAGAGAAGAGGGGGCGCGTAGAAACACCATATATTTT	CATSREEGARRNTIYF
TRBD1	TRBJ1-1	NA	TRBV19	TGTGCCAGTAGTTTGACAGGGAAAAACACTGAAGCTTTCTTT	CASSLTGKNTEAFF
NA	TRBJ1-5	NA	TRBV6-5	TGTGCCAGCAGTCCAGGACCTGGGGGGCAGCCCCAGCATTTT	CASSPGPGGQPQHF
TRBD2	TRBJ2-3	NA	TRBV4-1	TGCGCCAGCAGCCAAGCGGCTAGCGGCCTCACAGATACGCAGTATTTT	CASSQAASGLTDTQYF
NA	TRBJ1-2	few	TRBV4-3	TGCGCCAGCAGCCAAGATCCGAACAGGGCCAATGGCTACACCTTC	CASSQDPNRANGYTF
TRBD1	TRBJ2-7	NA	TRBV7-8	TGTGCCAGCACCCGACAGGGAAACCACGGCGAGCAGTACTTC	CASTRQGNHGEQYF
TRBD1	TRBJ1-1	NA	TRBV29-1	TGCAGCGTTGCCCGTCGTACAGGGGCCACTGAAGCTTTCTTT	CSVARRTGATEAFF
TRBD2	TRBJ2-3	NA	TRBV18	TGTGCCAGCTCACCGGGACTAGCGGGGGTTATAGATACGCAGTATTTT	CASSPGLAGVIDTQYF
TRBD1	TRBJ1-5	NA	TRBV6-5	TGTGCCAGCAGGGGGACAGGATACAATCAGCCCCAGCATTTT	CASRGTGYNQPQHF
TRBD1	TRBJ1-1	NA	TRBV15	TGTGCCACCATTGAGACAGGGGGAAGGGTCCGGACTGAAGCTTTCTTT	CATIETGGRVRTEAFF
TRBD1	TRBJ1-2	NA	TRBV19	TGTGCCAGTAGTGCGGCGGACAGGGGGTTGTATGGCTACACCTTC	CASSAADRGLYGYTF
NA	TRBJ1-3	NA	TRBV6-6	TGTGCCAGCAGGCCACAGGCCGGATCTGGAAACACCATATATTTT	CASRPQAGSGNTIYF
NA	TRBJ1-1	NA	TRBV2	TGTGCCGGGAGGGGCGATCTGAACACTGAAGCTTTCTTT	CAGRGDLNTEAFF
TRBD1	TRBJ1-4	NA	TRBV10-1	TGCGCCAGCTTAGGACAGGGGACTAATGAAAAACTGTTTTTT	CASLGQGTNEKLFF
NA	TRBJ2-1	NA	TRBV18	TGTGCCAGCTCACCATCAGGCCACAATGAGCAGTTCTTC	CASSPSGHNEQFF
NA	TRBJ1-2	few	TRBV7-9	TGTGCCAGCAAGCGAGCTACTAACTATGGCTACACCTTC	CASKRATNYGYTF
NA	TRBJ1-3	NA	TRBV27	TGTGCCGGCAGCCCCTTAGGGGGATCGGGAAACACCATATATTTT	CAGSPLGGSGNTIYF
TRBD1	TRBJ1-6	NA	TRBV5-5	TGTGCCAGCAGCTTAAGGGACAGGGGTTCACCCCTCCACTTT	CASSLRDRGSPLHF
TRBD1	TRBJ1-2	NA	TRBV11-2	TGTGCCAGCAGCTCACCGGGACAGGGGGTGAATGGCTACACCTTC	CASSSPGQGVNGYTF
TRBD2	TRBJ2-3	NA	TRBV19	TGTGCAGTAGGGGCTAGCGGGGGGAGCACAGATACGCAGTATTTT	CAVGASGGSTDTQYF
NA	TRBJ1-1	NA	TRBV2	TGTGCCAGCAGTGAACGAGGCACTGAAGCTTTCTTT	CASSERGTEAFF
TRBD2	TRBJ2-1	NA	TRBV10-1	TGCGCCAGCAGCGGGACTAGCGGGAGCCTCAATGAGCAGTTCTTC	CASSGTSGSLNEQFF
TRBD1	TRBJ1-1	NA	TRBV7-2	TGTGCCAGCAGGGGACAGGGGAACACTGAAGCTTTCTTT	CASRGQGNTEAFF
TRBD1	TRBJ2-7	NA	TRBV6-2/TRBV6-3	TGTGCCAGCAGTTCACCCGGGACAGGGACCTACGAGCAGTACTTC	CASSSPGTGTYEQYF
TRBD1	TRBJ1-2	NA	TRBV7-2	TGTGCCAGCAGCTACCGCGTGGGACAGGGCTATGGCTACACCTTC	CASSYRVGQGYGYTF
TRBD1	TRBJ1-3	NA	TRBV29-1	TGCAGCGGGACAGGGGGCTCAATTGGAAACACCATATATTTT	CSGTGGSIGNTIYF
TRBD1	TRBJ1-1	NA	TRBV3-1/TRBV3-2	TGTGCCAGCAGCCTGACAGGGGTCGCGGCTTTCTTT	CASSLTGVAAFF
NA	TRBJ1-1	NA	TRBV29-1	TGCAGCGTTCACAGGGCCGTGGGCACTGAAGCTTTCTTT	CSVHRAVGTEAFF